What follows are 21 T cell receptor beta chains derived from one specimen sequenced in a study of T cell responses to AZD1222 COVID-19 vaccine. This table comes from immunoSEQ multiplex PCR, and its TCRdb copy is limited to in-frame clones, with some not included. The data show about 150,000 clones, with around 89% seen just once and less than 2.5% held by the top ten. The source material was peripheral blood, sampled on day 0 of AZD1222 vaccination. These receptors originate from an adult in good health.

The CDR3 DNA is TGTGCCAGCAGCTTTCAGAGACATAATTCACCCCTCCACTTT. Its translation: CASSFQRHNSPLHF. This chain links TRBV7-8 with TRBJ1-6, with D unclear. Germline CDR1 and CDR2: SGHVS and FQNEAQ. The germline V and J ends were trimmed by 3 bases and 5 bases, with 8 bases remaining between them. The CDR3 extends over 14 amino acids.

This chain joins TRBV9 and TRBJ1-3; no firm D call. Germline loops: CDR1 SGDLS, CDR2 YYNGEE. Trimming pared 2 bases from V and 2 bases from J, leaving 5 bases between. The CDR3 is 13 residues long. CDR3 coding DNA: TGTGCCAGCAGCGTTTCTCCTGGAAACACCATATATTTT. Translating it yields CASSVSPGNTIYF.

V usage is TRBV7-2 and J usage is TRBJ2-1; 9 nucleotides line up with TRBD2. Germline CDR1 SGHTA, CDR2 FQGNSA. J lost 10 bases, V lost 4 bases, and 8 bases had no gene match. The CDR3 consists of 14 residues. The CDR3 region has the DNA TGTGCCAGCAGCTCCCCACTAGCGGGTAAAGAGCAGTTCTTC. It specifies CASSSPLAGKEQFF.

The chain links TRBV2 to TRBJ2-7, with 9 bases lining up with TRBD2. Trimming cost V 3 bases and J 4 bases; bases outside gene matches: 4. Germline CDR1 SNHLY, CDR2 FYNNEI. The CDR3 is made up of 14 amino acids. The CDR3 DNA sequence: TGTGCCAGCAGTGATCCAGCGGGGGGATACGAGCAGTACTTC. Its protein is CASSDPAGGYEQYF.

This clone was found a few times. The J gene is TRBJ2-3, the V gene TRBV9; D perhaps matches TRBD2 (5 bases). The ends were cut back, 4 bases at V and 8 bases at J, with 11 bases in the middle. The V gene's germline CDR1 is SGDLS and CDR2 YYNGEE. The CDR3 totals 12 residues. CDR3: CASSPGVGTQYF. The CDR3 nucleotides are TGTGCCAGCAGCCCCGGGGTCGGTACGCAGTATTTT.

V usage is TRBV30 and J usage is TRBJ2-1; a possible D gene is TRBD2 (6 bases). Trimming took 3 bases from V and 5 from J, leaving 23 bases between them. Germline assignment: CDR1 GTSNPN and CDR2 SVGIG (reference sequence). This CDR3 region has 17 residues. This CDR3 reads CAWSFMPGLRAHNEQFF. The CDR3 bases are TGTGCCTGGAGCTTTATGCCGGGACTCCGGGCCCACAATGAGCAGTTCTTC.

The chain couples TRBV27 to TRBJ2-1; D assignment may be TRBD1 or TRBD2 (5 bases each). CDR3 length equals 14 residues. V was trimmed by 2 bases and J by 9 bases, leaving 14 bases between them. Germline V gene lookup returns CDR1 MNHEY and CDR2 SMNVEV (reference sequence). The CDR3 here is CASSLEGTDREQFF. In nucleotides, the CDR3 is TGTGCCAGCAGTTTAGAGGGGACCGACCGTGAGCAGTTCTTC.

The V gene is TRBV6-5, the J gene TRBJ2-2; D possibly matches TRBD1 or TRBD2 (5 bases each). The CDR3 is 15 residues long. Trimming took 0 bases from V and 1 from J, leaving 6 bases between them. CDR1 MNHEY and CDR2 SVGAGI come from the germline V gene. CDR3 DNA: TGTGCCAGCAGTTACTCGAGGGGGAACACCGGGGAGCTGTTTTTT. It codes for CASSYSRGNTGELFF.

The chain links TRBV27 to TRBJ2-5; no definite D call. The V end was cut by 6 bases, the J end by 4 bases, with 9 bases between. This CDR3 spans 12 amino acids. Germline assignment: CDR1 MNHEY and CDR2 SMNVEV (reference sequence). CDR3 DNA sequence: TGTGCCAGCAGAAGGGCAGGAGAGACCCAGTACTTC. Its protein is CASRRAGETQYF.

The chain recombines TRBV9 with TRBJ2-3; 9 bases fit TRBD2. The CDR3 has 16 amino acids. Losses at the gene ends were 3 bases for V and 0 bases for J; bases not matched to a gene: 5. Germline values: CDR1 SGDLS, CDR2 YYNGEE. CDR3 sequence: CASSALAGFSTDTQYF. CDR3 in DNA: TGTGCCAGCAGCGCTCTAGCGGGGTTTAGCACAGATACGCAGTATTTT.

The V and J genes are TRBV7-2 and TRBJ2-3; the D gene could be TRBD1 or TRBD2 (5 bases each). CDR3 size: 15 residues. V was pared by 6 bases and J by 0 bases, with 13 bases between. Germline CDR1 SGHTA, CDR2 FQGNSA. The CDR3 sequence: CASSWDGSSTDTQYF. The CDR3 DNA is TGTGCCAGCAGTTGGGACGGATCTAGCACAGATACGCAGTATTTT. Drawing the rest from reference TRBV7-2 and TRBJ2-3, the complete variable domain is GAGVSQSPSNKVTEKGKDVELRCDPISGHTALYWYRQSLGQGLEFLIYFQGNSAPDKSGLPSDRFSAERTGGSVSTLTIQRTQQEDSAVYLCASSWDGSSTDTQYFGPGTRLTVL.

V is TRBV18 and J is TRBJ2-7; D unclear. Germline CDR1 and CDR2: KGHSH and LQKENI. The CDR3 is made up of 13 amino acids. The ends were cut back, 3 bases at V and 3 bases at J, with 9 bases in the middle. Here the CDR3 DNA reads TGTGCCAGCTCACCGTTGGCAAGCTACGAGCAGTACTTC. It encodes CASSPLASYEQYF. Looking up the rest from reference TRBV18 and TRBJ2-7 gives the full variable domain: NAGVMQNPRHLVRRRGQEARLRCSPMKGHSHVYWYRQLPEEGLKFMVYLQKENIIDESGMPKERFSAEFPKEGPSILRIQQVVRGDSAAYFCASSPLASYEQYFGPGTRLTVT.

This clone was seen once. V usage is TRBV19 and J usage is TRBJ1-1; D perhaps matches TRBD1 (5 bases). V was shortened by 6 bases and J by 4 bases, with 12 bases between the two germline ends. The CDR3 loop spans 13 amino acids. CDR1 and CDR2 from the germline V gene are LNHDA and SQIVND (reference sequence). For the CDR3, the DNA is TGTGCCAGTAGCCCGACAGTTTTCACTGAAGCTTTCTTT. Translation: CASSPTVFTEAFF.

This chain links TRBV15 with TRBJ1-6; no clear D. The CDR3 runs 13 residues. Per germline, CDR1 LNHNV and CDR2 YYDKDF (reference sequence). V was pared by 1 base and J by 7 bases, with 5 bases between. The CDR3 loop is CATSRVGNSPLHF. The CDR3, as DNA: TGTGCCACCAGCAGAGTGGGGAATTCACCCCTCCACTTT.

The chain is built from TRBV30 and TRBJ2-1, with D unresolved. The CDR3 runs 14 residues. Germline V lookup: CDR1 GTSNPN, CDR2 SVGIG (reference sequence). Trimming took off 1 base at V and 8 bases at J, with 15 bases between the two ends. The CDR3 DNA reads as TGTGCCTGGAGTGGGAGCGTGTCGTCCGATGAGCAGTTCTTC. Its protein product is CAWSGSVSSDEQFF.

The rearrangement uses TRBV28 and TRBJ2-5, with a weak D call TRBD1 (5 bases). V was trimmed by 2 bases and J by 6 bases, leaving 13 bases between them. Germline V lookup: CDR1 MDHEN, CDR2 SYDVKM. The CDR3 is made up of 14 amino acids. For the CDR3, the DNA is TGTGCCAGCAGTTTAATAAAGGGGTTCCAGACCCAGTACTTC. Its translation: CASSLIKGFQTQYF.

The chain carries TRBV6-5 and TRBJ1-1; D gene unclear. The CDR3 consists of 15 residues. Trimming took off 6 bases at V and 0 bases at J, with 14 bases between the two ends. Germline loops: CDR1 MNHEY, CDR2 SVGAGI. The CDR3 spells CASSLPGMMNTEAFF. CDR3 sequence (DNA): TGTGCCAGCAGCCTCCCGGGGATGATGAACACTGAAGCTTTCTTT.

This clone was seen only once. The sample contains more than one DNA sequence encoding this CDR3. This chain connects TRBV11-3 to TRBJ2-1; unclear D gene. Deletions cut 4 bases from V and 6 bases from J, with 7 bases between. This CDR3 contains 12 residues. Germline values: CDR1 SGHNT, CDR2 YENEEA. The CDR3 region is CASSSNVNEQFF. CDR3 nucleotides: TGTGCCAGCAGCTCGAACGTCAATGAGCAGTTCTTC.

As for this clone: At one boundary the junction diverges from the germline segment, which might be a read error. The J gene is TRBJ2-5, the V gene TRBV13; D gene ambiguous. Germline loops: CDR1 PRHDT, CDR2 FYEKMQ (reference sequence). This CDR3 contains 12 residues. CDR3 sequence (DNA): TGTGCCAGCAGCTCCCCCGGAGTCCCCCAATACTTC. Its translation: CASSSPGVPQYF.

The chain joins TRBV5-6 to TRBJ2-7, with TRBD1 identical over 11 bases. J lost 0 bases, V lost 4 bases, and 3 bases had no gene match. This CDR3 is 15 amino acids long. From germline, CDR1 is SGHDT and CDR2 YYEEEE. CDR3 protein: CASSTGTGGSYEQYF. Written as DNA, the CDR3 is TGTGCCAGCAGCACCGGGACAGGGGGCTCCTACGAGCAGTACTTC.

This CDR3 is CASSASRNTIYF. CDR3 DNA sequence: TGTGCCAGCAGTGCGAGTAGAAACACCATATATTTT. This chain uses TRBV12-3 or TRBV12-4 with TRBJ1-3; unclear D gene. The CDR3 sequence is 12 residues long. V was pared by 5 bases and J by 5 bases, with 7 bases between.